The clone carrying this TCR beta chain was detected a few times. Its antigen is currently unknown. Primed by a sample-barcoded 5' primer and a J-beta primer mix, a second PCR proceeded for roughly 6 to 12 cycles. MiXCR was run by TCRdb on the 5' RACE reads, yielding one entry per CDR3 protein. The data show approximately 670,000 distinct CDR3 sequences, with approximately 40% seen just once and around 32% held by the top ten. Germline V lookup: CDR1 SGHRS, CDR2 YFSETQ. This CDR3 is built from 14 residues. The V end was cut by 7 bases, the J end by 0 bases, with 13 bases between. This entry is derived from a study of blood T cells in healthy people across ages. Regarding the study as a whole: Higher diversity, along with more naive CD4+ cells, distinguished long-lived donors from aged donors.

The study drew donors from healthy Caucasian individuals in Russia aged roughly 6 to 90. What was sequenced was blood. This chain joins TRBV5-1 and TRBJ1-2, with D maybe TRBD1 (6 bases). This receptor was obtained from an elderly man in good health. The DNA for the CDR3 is TGCGCCAGCGGACAGAACAATGCTAACTATGGCTACACCTTC. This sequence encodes CASGQNNANYGYTF.